These T cell receptor beta chains were read from a single sample in a study of T cell responses to AZD1222 COVID-19 vaccine. Sequenced by immunoSEQ multiplex PCR; TCRdb stores in-frame clones only, minus some. The sample has about 130,000 clones; 90% are singletons. The sequencing here drew on peripheral blood, taken on day 0 of MenACWY control vaccination. Source of these receptors: an adult in good health. Each CDR3 is given with its conserved first and last residue. Each record gives: D gene, J gene, clone size, V gene, CDR3 protein, CDR3 DNA. D genes are given only for firm matches. For some rows the clone size is stated as once, few or many, or as a class when expanded; others skip it.

d_gene: NA
j_gene: TRBJ1-3
abundance: few
v_gene: TRBV25-1
CDR3aa: CASSDRVSSGNTIYF
CDR3nt: TGTGCCAGCAGTGATCGGGTCAGCTCTGGAAACACCATATATTTT

d_gene: TRBD1
j_gene: TRBJ2-2
abundance: once
v_gene: TRBV29-1
CDR3aa: CSAHPGGETGELFF
CDR3nt: TGCAGCGCCCACCCAGGGGGTGAGACCGGGGAGCTGTTTTTT

d_gene: NA
j_gene: TRBJ2-2
abundance: NA
v_gene: TRBV6-1
CDR3aa: CASSDSGYDTGELFF
CDR3nt: TGTGCCAGCAGTGATTCAGGGTACGACACCGGGGAGCTGTTTTTT

d_gene: NA
j_gene: TRBJ1-3
abundance: NA
v_gene: TRBV6-6
CDR3aa: CASSLLSKDSGNTIYF
CDR3nt: TGTGCCAGCAGCCTTCTGTCAAAGGACTCTGGAAACACCATATATTTT

d_gene: TRBD2
j_gene: TRBJ2-7
abundance: once
v_gene: TRBV3-1/TRBV3-2
CDR3aa: CASSKTSGPYEQYF
CDR3nt: TGTGCCAGCAGCAAGACTAGCGGACCCTACGAGCAGTACTTC

d_gene: NA
j_gene: TRBJ1-5
abundance: once
v_gene: TRBV29-1
CDR3aa: CSVTVSNQPQHF
CDR3nt: TGCAGCGTAACAGTGAGCAATCAGCCCCAGCATTTT

d_gene: NA
j_gene: TRBJ1-4
abundance: NA
v_gene: TRBV5-1
CDR3aa: CASSFGYRQNQEKLFF
CDR3nt: TGCGCCAGCAGCTTTGGGTACAGGCAAAACCAGGAAAAACTGTTTTTT

d_gene: NA
j_gene: TRBJ2-5
abundance: once
v_gene: TRBV21-1
CDR3aa: CASKSSGGLETQYF
CDR3nt: TGTGCCAGCAAATCATCAGGGGGCTTAGAGACCCAGTACTTC

d_gene: TRBD2
j_gene: TRBJ2-1
abundance: NA
v_gene: TRBV4-1
CDR3aa: CASSQEGGGADNEQFF
CDR3nt: TGCGCCAGCAGCCAAGAGGGCGGGGGTGCCGACAATGAGCAGTTCTTC

d_gene: NA
j_gene: TRBJ1-1
abundance: NA
v_gene: TRBV28
CDR3aa: CASSQGANTEAFF
CDR3nt: TGTGCCAGCAGTCAAGGGGCTAACACTGAAGCTTTCTTT

d_gene: NA
j_gene: TRBJ1-5
abundance: NA
v_gene: TRBV19
CDR3aa: CASNTDNNQPQHF
CDR3nt: TGTGCCAGTAACACGGACAACAATCAGCCCCAGCATTTT

d_gene: TRBD1
j_gene: TRBJ1-2
abundance: NA
v_gene: TRBV18
CDR3aa: CASSVDRAYGYTF
CDR3nt: TGTGCCAGCTCAGTGGACAGGGCCTATGGCTACACCTTC

d_gene: NA
j_gene: TRBJ2-3
abundance: NA
v_gene: TRBV5-1
CDR3aa: CASSQSEYGTDTQYF
CDR3nt: TGCGCCAGCAGCCAGTCGGAGTACGGCACAGATACGCAGTATTTT

d_gene: TRBD1
j_gene: TRBJ2-7
abundance: NA
v_gene: TRBV27
CDR3aa: CASSDYRGEQYF
CDR3nt: TGTGCCAGCAGTGATTACAGGGGCGAGCAGTACTTC

d_gene: NA
j_gene: TRBJ1-1
abundance: NA
v_gene: TRBV6-5
CDR3aa: CASSRNTEAFF
CDR3nt: TGTGCCAGCAGCAGAAACACTGAAGCTTTCTTT

d_gene: TRBD1
j_gene: TRBJ2-2
abundance: few
v_gene: TRBV4-2
CDR3aa: CASSQWTGGAGELFF
CDR3nt: TGTGCCAGCAGCCAATGGACAGGGGGGGCCGGGGAGCTGTTTTTT

d_gene: TRBD1
j_gene: TRBJ1-3
abundance: NA
v_gene: TRBV7-8
CDR3aa: CASSQGDRDAGNTIYF
CDR3nt: TGTGCCAGCAGCCAGGGGGACAGGGACGCTGGAAACACCATATATTTT

d_gene: NA
j_gene: TRBJ1-3
abundance: NA
v_gene: TRBV3-1/TRBV3-2
CDR3aa: CASRPSSGNTIYF
CDR3nt: TGTGCCAGCAGACCGAGCTCTGGAAACACCATATATTTT

d_gene: NA
j_gene: TRBJ1-2
abundance: NA
v_gene: TRBV7-9
CDR3aa: CASSLGTDRLDGYTF
CDR3nt: TGTGCCAGCAGCTTAGGTACGGACAGACTAGATGGCTACACCTTC

d_gene: NA
j_gene: TRBJ1-1
abundance: NA
v_gene: TRBV18
CDR3aa: CASSPPKRNTEAFF
CDR3nt: TGTGCCAGCTCACCACCGAAGAGGAACACTGAAGCTTTCTTT

d_gene: NA
j_gene: TRBJ1-2
abundance: NA
v_gene: TRBV27
CDR3aa: CASSFSGSASGYTF
CDR3nt: TGTGCCAGCAGTTTTTCCGGGAGCGCTTCTGGCTACACCTTC

d_gene: TRBD1
j_gene: TRBJ1-4
abundance: NA
v_gene: TRBV30
CDR3aa: CAWSSTGYEKLFF
CDR3nt: TGTGCCTGGAGTTCGACAGGGTATGAAAAACTGTTTTTT

d_gene: NA
j_gene: TRBJ2-1
abundance: NA
v_gene: TRBV23-1
CDR3aa: CASSQFPEEGNEQFF
CDR3nt: TGCGCCAGCAGTCAATTCCCAGAAGAGGGAAATGAGCAGTTCTTC

d_gene: NA
j_gene: TRBJ2-3
abundance: NA
v_gene: TRBV19
CDR3aa: CASSFRDTQYF
CDR3nt: TGTGCCAGTAGTTTTCGGGATACGCAGTATTTT

d_gene: NA
j_gene: TRBJ2-2
abundance: NA
v_gene: TRBV28
CDR3aa: CASSPAGRGTGELFF
CDR3nt: TGTGCCAGCAGTCCCGCCGGGCGGGGCACCGGGGAGCTGTTTTTT

d_gene: NA
j_gene: TRBJ2-3
abundance: NA
v_gene: TRBV7-9
CDR3aa: CASRRAGTVTDTQYF
CDR3nt: TGTGCCAGCCGTAGAGCGGGGACAGTCACAGATACGCAGTATTTT

d_gene: TRBD1
j_gene: TRBJ1-2
abundance: once
v_gene: TRBV25-1
CDR3aa: CASSEIGTGNYGYTF
CDR3nt: TGTGCCAGCAGTGAAATAGGGACAGGGAACTATGGCTACACCTTC

d_gene: NA
j_gene: TRBJ2-3
abundance: NA
v_gene: TRBV7-2
CDR3aa: CASSLGDYTDTQYF
CDR3nt: TGTGCCAGCAGCTTAGGAGATTACACAGATACGCAGTATTTT

d_gene: NA
j_gene: TRBJ2-1
abundance: NA
v_gene: TRBV7-3
CDR3aa: CASSFPGMPNEQFF
CDR3nt: TGTGCCAGCAGCTTTCCAGGGATGCCCAATGAGCAGTTCTTC

d_gene: NA
j_gene: TRBJ2-7
abundance: NA
v_gene: TRBV2
CDR3aa: CASRDPYEQYF
CDR3nt: TGTGCCAGCAGGGACCCCTACGAGCAGTACTTC

d_gene: TRBD2
j_gene: TRBJ2-1
abundance: NA
v_gene: TRBV7-2
CDR3aa: CASSERTSGNNEQFF
CDR3nt: TGTGCCAGCAGCGAGCGGACTAGCGGGAACAATGAGCAGTTCTTC

d_gene: TRBD2
j_gene: TRBJ2-1
abundance: NA
v_gene: TRBV9
CDR3aa: CASSVGLAGGTGRDEQFF
CDR3nt: TGTGCCAGCAGCGTAGGTCTAGCGGGAGGGACGGGGAGAGATGAGCAGTTCTTC

d_gene: TRBD1
j_gene: TRBJ1-4
abundance: NA
v_gene: TRBV7-6
CDR3aa: CASSQLGDRGSTLFF
CDR3nt: TGTGCCAGCAGCCAGCTCGGAGACAGGGGTTCTACACTGTTTTTT

d_gene: NA
j_gene: TRBJ1-2
abundance: NA
v_gene: TRBV2
CDR3aa: CASTVQSSYGYTF
CDR3nt: TGTGCCAGCACTGTTCAGTCCTCCTATGGCTACACCTTC

d_gene: TRBD2
j_gene: TRBJ2-7
abundance: NA
v_gene: TRBV28
CDR3aa: CASSTIAGGGRSYEQYF
CDR3nt: TGTGCCAGCAGCACGATAGCGGGAGGAGGAAGGTCCTACGAGCAGTACTTC

d_gene: TRBD1
j_gene: TRBJ1-5
abundance: NA
v_gene: TRBV10-1
CDR3aa: CASSESTGVQPQHF
CDR3nt: TGCGCCAGCAGTGAGTCAACAGGGGTTCAGCCCCAGCATTTT

d_gene: TRBD2
j_gene: TRBJ2-7
abundance: once
v_gene: TRBV7-2
CDR3aa: CASSLMRLAGGGAYEQYF
CDR3nt: TGTGCCAGCAGCTTAATGAGACTAGCGGGAGGAGGGGCCTACGAGCAGTACTTC

d_gene: NA
j_gene: TRBJ1-1
abundance: NA
v_gene: TRBV28
CDR3aa: CASSFTTEAFF
CDR3nt: TGTGCCAGCAGTTTTACCACTGAAGCTTTCTTT

d_gene: TRBD1
j_gene: TRBJ1-2
abundance: NA
v_gene: TRBV4-2
CDR3aa: CASSQDLGRGPGYTF
CDR3nt: TGTGCCAGCAGCCAAGATTTGGGCAGGGGGCCTGGCTACACCTTC

d_gene: TRBD2
j_gene: TRBJ2-7
abundance: NA
v_gene: TRBV5-4
CDR3aa: CASSSQTSGSSYEQYF
CDR3nt: TGTGCCAGCAGCTCCCAGACTAGCGGGTCGTCCTACGAGCAGTACTTC